A single sample is the source of the 27 T cell receptor beta chains below, sequenced in a study of T cell responses to AZD1222 COVID-19 vaccine. Generated by immunoSEQ multiplex PCR, the TCRdb table keeps only in-frame clones and is missing some. The data contain some 160,000 clones, roughly 92% of them seen just once; the ten biggest clones take up about 1.6%. Sample: peripheral blood, taken on day 0 of AZD1222 vaccination. These receptors were taken from an adult in good health.

The rearrangement links TRBV10-3 to TRBJ1-6; 11 nucleotides match TRBD1. This CDR3 comprises 15 residues. Germline values: CDR1 ENHRY, CDR2 SYGVKD. V gave up 5 bases and J gave up 9 bases; unmatched junction bases: 6. For the CDR3, the DNA is TGTGCCATCAGTCCCGGGACAGGGGGGAGTTCACCCCTCCACTTT. Translation gives CAISPGTGGSSPLHF.

The V gene is TRBV5-1, the J gene TRBJ1-4, with a weak D call TRBD1 (6 bases). Trimming shortened V by 2 bases and J by 3 bases, and 17 bases separated the two germline ends. There are 17 residues in the CDR3. The V gene's germline CDR1 is SGHRS and CDR2 YFSETQ. CDR3 amino acids: CASSFNIRGRANEKLFF. Here the CDR3 DNA reads TGCGCCAGCAGCTTCAATATAAGGGGGAGGGCTAATGAAAAACTGTTTTTT. Full variable domain (rest looked up from reference TRBV5-1 and TRBJ1-4): KAGVTQTPRYLIKTRGQQVTLSCSPISGHRSVSWYQQTPGQGLQFLFEYFSETQRNKGNFPGRFSGRQFSNSRSEMNVSTLELGDSALYLCASSFNIRGRANEKLFFGSGTQLSVL.

DNA of the CDR3: TGTGCCAGCAGTCTTTATTACGGTACTGGGGCCAACGTCCTGACTTTC. Translation: CASSLYYGTGANVLTF. The chain links TRBV6-4 to TRBJ2-6; D unresolved. V shed 5 bases and J shed 2 bases, with 13 bases lying between them. The CDR3 is made up of 16 amino acids. Germline V gene data show CDR1 as MRHNA and CDR2 as SNTAGT.

The chain uses TRBV6-5 and TRBJ2-1; D possibly corresponds to TRBD2 (6 bases). Per the germline V gene, CDR1 is MNHEY and CDR2 is SVGAGI. CDR3 size: 15 residues. The germline V and J ends were trimmed by 2 bases and 10 bases, with 18 bases remaining between them. The DNA for the CDR3 is TGTGCCAGCAGTTACAGGGCAGGAGGGTTGGGGGAGCAGTTCTTC. The encoded protein is CASSYRAGGLGEQFF.

V usage is TRBV4-2 and J usage is TRBJ2-1; D perhaps matches TRBD2 (5 bases). This CDR3 region has 18 residues. CDR1 and CDR2 (germline): LGHNA, YNFKEQ. Trimming pared 1 base from V and 6 bases from J, leaving 22 bases between. CDR3 bases: TGTGCCAGCAGCCAAGTATCCGCAGTAGGAGGACCCCCCAATGAGCAGTTCTTC. Its translation is CASSQVSAVGGPPNEQFF.

The rearrangement joins TRBV2 to TRBJ1-3, with no clear D. Trimming left V 4 bases short and J 0 bases short, with 7 bases between. The CDR3 extends over 14 amino acids. Germline V CDR1 and CDR2: SNHLY, FYNNEI. CDR3 coding DNA: TGTGCCAGCAGTGTGGGTAGCTCTGGAAACACCATATATTTT. This translates into CASSVGSSGNTIYF. The full variable domain, in which reference TRBV2 and TRBJ1-3 provide the parts outside the CDR3, is EPEVTQTPSHQVTQMGQEVILRCVPISNHLYFYWYRQILGQKVEFLVSFYNNEISEKSEIFDDQFSVERPDGSNFTLKIRSTKLEDSAMYFCASSVGSSGNTIYFGEGSWLTVV.

V and J are TRBV19 and TRBJ1-5, with D unresolved. V dropped 6 bases and J dropped 3 bases, with 9 bases sitting between them. The germline gives CDR1 LNHDA, CDR2 SQIVND (reference sequence). There are 13 residues in the CDR3. In DNA, the CDR3 is TGTGCCAGTAGGTCTTTCCCCAATCAGCCCCAGCATTTT. Its protein is CASRSFPNQPQHF.

Concerning this clone: Additional DNA sequences in this sample encode the identical CDR3. The chain has TRBV5-1 and TRBJ1-4; 8 bases are shared with TRBD1. This CDR3 has 14 residues. Germline CDR1 SGHRS, CDR2 YFSETQ. J lost 8 bases, V lost 0 bases, and 3 bases had no gene match. CDR3 in DNA: TGCGCCAGCAGCTTGGGACAGGGGAGGGAAAAACTGTTTTTT. Amino acid sequence: CASSLGQGREKLFF.

In this sample, this clone turned up once. V usage is TRBV5-8 and J usage is TRBJ1-2, with 9 bases fitting TRBD1. J gave up 1 base and V 4 bases, and 8 bases lay outside the gene matches. The length of the CDR3 is 16 residues. The germline V gene has CDR1 SGHTS and CDR2 YDEGEE. The CDR3 nucleotides read TGTGCCAGCAGCAAGCGGGGGGGACAGGGTAACTATGGCTACACCTTC. Residues: CASSKRGGQGNYGYTF.

The chain joins TRBV2 to TRBJ1-2; a possible D gene is TRBD1 (5 bases). Germline CDR1 and CDR2: SNHLY and FYNNEI. This CDR3 contains 14 residues. V lost 1 base and J lost 4, with 10 bases in between. The CDR3 here is CASSEEGAGYGYTF. The CDR3 bases are TGTGCCAGCAGTGAAGAAGGGGCGGGCTATGGCTACACCTTC.

This clone appeared a few times. The gene calls are TRBV5-1 and TRBJ1-1; 7 nucleotides line up with TRBD1. V was clipped by 3 bases and J by 0 bases; unmatched bases: 5. Germline values: CDR1 SGHRS, CDR2 YFSETQ. This CDR3 is 15 amino acids long. CDR3 nucleotide sequence: TGCGCCAGCAGCTCCCGGGACAGACTGAACACTGAAGCTTTCTTT. It encodes CASSSRDRLNTEAFF.

This sequence joins TRBV7-2 and TRBJ1-2, with 7 bases that match TRBD1. The CDR3 sequence is 13 residues long. Germline CDR1 is SGHTA and CDR2 is FQGNSA. With V trimmed by 5 bases and J by 3 bases, 3 bases remained unmatched. The CDR3 nucleotides are TGTGCCAGCAGCCGGGACAGATACTATGGCTACACCTTC. Protein sequence: CASSRDRYYGYTF.

The table lists this clone with a count of one. The chain couples TRBV5-8 to TRBJ2-2; no clear D. In germline, CDR1 is SGHTS, CDR2 YDEGEE. CDR3 length equals 17 residues. Trimming removed 4 bases from V and 0 bases from J, with 16 bases in between. The CDR3 DNA is TGTGCCAGCAGCCACCTGATGGGTGTAGCGAACACCGGGGAGCTGTTTTTT. Encoded protein: CASSHLMGVANTGELFF.

This chain joins TRBV15 and TRBJ2-7; 7 positions match TRBD1. The CDR3 sequence is 17 residues long. V was pared by 0 bases and J by 7 bases, with 15 bases of the junction left unmatched. Germline assignment: CDR1 LNHNV and CDR2 YYDKDF (reference sequence). Written as DNA, the CDR3 is TGTGCCACCAGCAGAGATCCCCCCCGGGACAGTCTTTGGGAGCAGTACTTC. Translation: CATSRDPPRDSLWEQYF. The complete variable domain, with remaining parts taken from reference TRBV15 and TRBJ2-7, reads DAMVIQNPRYQVTQFGKPVTLSCSQTLNHNVMYWYQQKSSQAPKLLFHYYDKDFNNEADTPDNFQSRRPNTSFCFLDIRSPGLGDTAMYLCATSRDPPRDSLWEQYFGPGTRLTVT.

The chain has TRBV19 and TRBJ1-1; possibly TRBD1 for D (5 bases). V lost 8 bases to trimming and J lost 0 bases, with 13 bases between them. Germline V gene sequence: CDR1 LNHDA, CDR2 SQIVND (reference sequence). The CDR3 is 14 amino acids. The CDR3 reads CASAYGTLNTEAFF. The CDR3 nucleotides are TGTGCCAGTGCCTATGGGACTTTGAACACTGAAGCTTTCTTT.

The chain uses TRBV5-8 and TRBJ2-7; 8 bases align to TRBD1. Germline-derived CDR1 and CDR2 are SGHTS and YDEGEE. The CDR3 extends over 14 amino acids. J gave up 1 base and V 4 bases, and 4 bases lay outside the gene matches. CDR3 nucleotides: TGTGCCAGCAGCCTCCGACAGGGGTCCTACGAGCAGTACTTC. Translated: CASSLRQGSYEQYF.

The V and J genes are TRBV7-2 and TRBJ2-5; 7 positions agree with TRBD2. The germline gives CDR1 SGHTA, CDR2 FQGNSA. CDR3 length equals 14 residues. The V segment lost 1 base and the J segment 1 base; nucleotides outside the gene matches: 0. As DNA, the CDR3 is TGTGCCAGCAGCTTAGGGGGGGGCCAAGAGACCCAGTACTTC. Translation: CASSLGGGQETQYF.

The gene calls are TRBV7-2 and TRBJ2-7; TRBD1 agrees at 9 bases. With 1 base clipped from V and 5 bases from J, the junction kept 3 bases outside the gene matches. Germline V CDR1 and CDR2: SGHTA, FQGNSA. CDR3 length: 14 amino acids. Written as DNA, the CDR3 is TGTGCCAGCAGCTTAGGACAGGGGGTGGACGAGCAGTACTTC. Encoded protein: CASSLGQGVDEQYF.

This sequence joins TRBV19 and TRBJ2-7, with D possibly being TRBD1 or TRBD2 (6 bases each). V shed 6 bases and J shed 0 bases, with 15 bases lying between them. CDR1 and CDR2 from the germline V gene are LNHDA and SQIVND (reference sequence). The CDR3 has 15 amino acids. The CDR3 DNA reads TGTGCCAGTAGGAGGGGGGCTGGGGACTCCTACGAGCAGTACTTC. Amino acids: CASRRGAGDSYEQYF.

J is TRBJ1-5 and V is TRBV7-2, with 11 bases aligning to TRBD1. The length of the CDR3 is 15 residues. Per germline, CDR1 SGHTA and CDR2 FQGNSA. The V gene end was trimmed by 3 bases and the J gene end by 7 bases; junction bases not matched to a gene: 5. The DNA for the CDR3 is TGTGCCAGCAGCTTCGGACAGGGGGCGACCCAGCCCCAGCATTTT. This sequence encodes CASSFGQGATQPQHF. The complete variable domain, with remaining parts taken from reference TRBV7-2 and TRBJ1-5, reads GAGVSQSPSNKVTEKGKDVELRCDPISGHTALYWYRQSLGQGLEFLIYFQGNSAPDKSGLPSDRFSAERTGGSVSTLTIQRTQQEDSAVYLCASSFGQGATQPQHFGDGTRLSIL.

The chain joins TRBV27 to TRBJ1-2; 7 nucleotides line up with TRBD1. This CDR3 region has 15 residues. Germline V gives CDR1 MNHEY, CDR2 SMNVEV (reference sequence). J gave up 2 bases and V 6 bases, and 9 bases lay outside the gene matches. CDR3 nucleotides: TGTGCCAGCAGCCCAGACAGGGTTGCAAACTATGGCTACACCTTC. It encodes CASSPDRVANYGYTF.

V gene TRBV2 combines with J gene TRBJ1-1; maybe TRBD1 (6 bases). V lost 6 bases, J lost 7 bases, and 12 bases lay in between. CDR3 length: 12 amino acids. Germline values: CDR1 SNHLY, CDR2 FYNNEI. The CDR3 DNA reads as TGTGCCAGCAGCGGGGGACACCTTGAAGCTTTCTTT. Amino acid sequence: CASSGGHLEAFF.

This chain links TRBV7-3 with TRBJ1-6; 7 bases fit TRBD1. The germline V gene encodes CDR1 SGHTA and CDR2 FQGTGA. Trimming cost V 1 base and J 9 bases; bases outside gene matches: 3. This CDR3 is 14 amino acids long. The CDR3 DNA reads TGTGCCAGCAGCTTAAACAGGGGTGGTTCACCCCTCCACTTT. This encodes CASSLNRGGSPLHF. The full variable domain, completed using reference TRBV7-3 and TRBJ1-6, is GAGVSQTPSNKVTEKGKYVELRCDPISGHTALYWYRQSLGQGPEFLIYFQGTGAADDSGLPNDRFFAVRPEGSVSTLKIQRTERGDSAVYLCASSLNRGGSPLHFGNGTRLTVT.

This clone occurred a few times. This chain uses TRBV5-4 with TRBJ1-3; tentatively, D is TRBD1 (6 bases). The CDR3 loop spans 16 amino acids. CDR1 and CDR2 from the germline V gene are SGHNT and YYREEE (reference sequence). V shed 0 bases and J shed 4 bases, with 14 bases lying between them. CDR3 amino acids: CASSLGRTGIGNTIYF. In DNA form, the CDR3 reads TGTGCCAGCAGCTTGGGCCGCACAGGGATAGGAAACACCATATATTTT.

V and J are TRBV29-1 and TRBJ1-3; 9 positions agree with TRBD1. Germline CDR1 is SQVTM and CDR2 is ANQGSEA. The junction had 11 bases not matched to a gene; V was cut back by 7 bases and J by 4 bases. The length of the CDR3 is 15 residues. The CDR3 DNA is TGCAGCGCCAGCCGGGACAGGGTCTCCGGAAACACCATATATTTT. This translates into CSASRDRVSGNTIYF.

This clone was detected once. The genes are TRBV24-1 and TRBJ2-2; D uncertain. CDR3 length: 12 amino acids. CDR1 KGHDR and CDR2 SFDVKD come from the germline V gene. V lost 5 bases, J lost 4 bases, and 4 bases lay in between. In DNA form, the CDR3 reads TGTGCCACCAGTGGTTCCACCGGGGAGCTGTTTTTT. Its translation is CATSGSTGELFF.

This chain joins TRBV27 and TRBJ1-2; 8 bases line up with TRBD1. The CDR3 runs to 15 residues. The J segment lost 5 bases and the V segment lost 7 bases, leaving 12 bases of the junction unmatched. Germline V gene lookup returns CDR1 MNHEY and CDR2 SMNVEV (reference sequence). CDR3 nucleotide sequence: TGTGCCAGCAAATCGGAGACAGGGGATTTTTATGGCTACACCTTC. Its translation: CASKSETGDFYGYTF.